This entry concerns a single TCR beta chain. Its antigen is still unknown. No qualities accompany the bases; no much larger clone lies one base away. The cohort comprised some 680 healthy bone marrow donors. At the time of sampling, all cohort members were nominally healthy, though unrecorded immune exposures were likely present. The donor tested CMV seropositive, placing the donor among the approximately 290 seropositive members of the cohort. A peripheral blood sample was collected from each donor, and TCR beta sequencing was performed on peripheral blood mononuclear cells. The Qiagen DNeasy Blood Extraction Kit was used to extract genomic DNA from the blood cell samples. This entry belongs to a study of cytomegalovirus exposure and HLA in healthy donors (dated 2017 in TCRdb). About the full investigation: According to an earlier analysis of a few hundred of the donors, 150 million to 200 million T cells yielded roughly 110 million unique TCR beta sequences and 276 Gb of sequence data. Approximately 300 gigabases of sequencing data and 75 million to 85 million unique TCR sequences made up an early release that covered approximately 620 HLA-typed donors. To predict cytomegalovirus infection status, the study brought together high-throughput TCR immunosequencing, statistical association of individual TCRs with disease status, and machine learning. Both class I and class II loci were covered by HLA typing, at four-digit resolution. The genetic ancestry cluster associated with self-reported Caucasian donors included 81% of the 398 genotyped donors. A later analysis re-examined previously published TCR beta repertoires from just over 650 donors and added high-resolution HLA genotyping to investigate patterns of TCR occurrence. A later genetic analysis used genome-wide SNP genotypes for about 55% of the 666 donors, treating that subset as a discovery cohort. The number of donors typed differed by locus, with 629-630 for A, B, C, DRB1 and DQB1, around 520 for DQA1, 600 to 610 for DPA1, and some 440 for DPB1. The study aimed to test whether cataloging public T cell receptors could reveal signatures of past pathogen exposure. Donor age, sex, ethnicity and CMV serostatus were collected together with the repertoire data. On average, around 200,000 unique TCR beta nucleotide sequences were sequenced per donor among 350 to 400 genotyped donors of the cohort, with roughly 20% of those sequences being non-productive. Every discovery cohort repertoire had been produced on one sequencing platform. Rather than drawing on any new phenotypic data, the later analysis identified candidate immune exposures from TCR beta sequences and the way those sequences occurred across donors. Because of strong linkage in the cohort, roughly five DR-DQ haplotypes were treated as single units for association and clustering. To decide whether each TCR beta V gene segment behaved as functional or pseudogenic, an earlier analysis of 587 of the donors relied on high-throughput TCR beta sequencing. The study used immunosequencing to profile the T cell repertoires of 666 subjects and linked those repertoires to cytomegalovirus serostatus. Along with the approximately 700-subject first cohort, a separate validation cohort of 120 different subjects was used.

The paper as a whole reports these results and caveats: According to a later genetic analysis, donors in an Asian-associated ancestry cluster had fewer N-insertions in productive TCRs than the approximately 650-donor mean. The earlier analysis of around 600 of the donors excluded approximately 15 rarely observed V segments, including chromosome 9 orphons, because counts were too low. Immune exposure information for the cohort was limited to CMV serostatus. A few of the identified cytomegalovirus-associated TCR beta chains were confirmed in vitro to be specific for cytomegalovirus antigens. In a later analysis, HLA-associated TCR beta chains showed more clonal expansion and lower generation probabilities than non-associated chains that were equally common. Cytomegalovirus status was reported to be diagnosed by the classifier with high specificity and sensitivity in both the original and validation cohorts. A cluster of highly shared sequence variants was judged likely to represent a technical artifact of the sequencing pipeline. The 87-base-pair reads could not distinguish some IMGT-functional V segments, including TRBV6-2 and TRBV6-3, so those segments were excluded. Across donors, most TCR sequences were observed very rarely, whereas some public TCRs were present in many individuals. Strong co-occurrence of HLA alleles, especially DR and DQ, made assigning TCR associations to individual alleles difficult. According to a later analysis, most CMV-associated TCR beta chains appeared to be HLA-restricted, and the HLA associations seemed to be driven largely by CMV exposure. Because HLA typing was missing for some donors at each locus, association tests included only the typed subset. An earlier analysis of approximately 500 of the donors showed that most TCR beta V segments appeared in productive rearrangements either about 90% or about 30% of the time, which broadly matched IMGT annotations. The authors suggested that the approach could potentially be generalized to other disease states and immunological phenotypes. In a later analysis, TCR association rates were found to vary across HLA loci, with the most associated TCRs seen for DRB1 alleles and the fewest for HLA-C alleles. Several of the top co-occurrence clusters appeared to be linked to parvovirus B19, influenza, CMV and Epstein-Barr virus, according to a later analysis. The study gave a list of about 150 TCR beta chains associated with cytomegalovirus. Roughly uniform sequencing depth across donors was assumed in presence/absence analyses, although this assumption may not hold. In a later analysis, 16,951 TCR beta sequences were associated with specific HLA alleles at a false discovery rate of 0.05. A later genetic analysis associated a missense DCLRE1C variant with V-gene and J-gene trimming of TCR beta chains, and an independent cohort replicated the association. Linkage disequilibrium might explain the correlated functional status among segregating V segments, but an unknown experimental factor could not be ruled out. In this cohort, only TCR beta chains were sequenced, and detectable features were limited by the absence of alpha or paired-chain data. A further reported finding was that TCR beta sequences accurately predicted the HLA-A and HLA-B alleles for most subjects in the first cohort.

The germline ends are 9 bases apart after V is trimmed by 4 bases and J by 2 bases. Measured from the cysteine to the phenylalanine, the CDR3 is 13 residues long. The retained sequence is limited to the CDR3, 39 bases, with the frame set at the first base. The germline V gene encodes CDR1 SNHLY and CDR2 FYNNEI. The library was generated by the immunoSEQ multiplex PCR assay. A mixture of 60 forward primers for TCR Vbeta segments and 13 reverse primers for TCR Jbeta segments was used in the multiplex PCR. Amplification of the CDR3 region of rearranged TCR beta genes was performed with a multiplex PCR assay on genomic DNA. On the Illumina HiSeq System, the amplified TCR beta libraries were sequenced as 87-base-pair reads. Per the source publication's procedure: A later analysis counted approximately 84 million unique TCR beta chains across the 550 to 700 repertoires, and roughly 9.9 million of these chains were shared by at least two donors. A nearest-neighbor algorithm error-corrected the raw reads and collapsed the reads into unique sequences, merging closely related sequences to remove PCR and sequencing errors. Alignment of CDR3 sequences to IMGT reference sequences was used to assign V, D and J gene segments. Each retained sequence needed at least a six-nucleotide match to both a V gene segment and a J gene segment. Rearrangements were classified as productive when the CDR3 lacked stop codons and remained in frame with V and J, and all other rearrangements were classified as non-productive. Following IMGT convention, CDR3 was defined as the stretch from the second conserved V-encoded cysteine to the conserved J-encoded phenylalanine. Sequences without an unambiguous match to a single V gene segment were excluded from the earlier analysis of almost 600 of the donors. In an earlier analysis of some 590 of the donors, V segments were called functional above 56.7% productive rearrangements and were called segregating when the between-donor standard deviation exceeded 5%. A statistical classification framework was built for diagnosing cytomegalovirus status from the catalog of TCR beta chain sequences. In a later analysis, TCR nucleotide sequences were compared against IMGT/GENE-DB human TR gene sequences so that V and J genes could be assigned. In a later analysis, CDR3 sequences and most-parsimonious VDJ recombination scenarios were assigned using the TCRdist pipeline. In a later analysis, each TCR beta chain was defined by its CDR3 amino acid sequence together with its V-gene family, and reads without a unique V-gene family were excluded. A later analysis removed 500 to 600 highly shared, low-generation-probability nucleotide sequences to deal with suspected cross-contamination and a sequencing artifact. A later analysis calculated a clonal expansion index for each public chain from normalized within-repertoire ranks of inferred template counts. A later analysis computed generation probabilities with a VDJ recombination model fitted to out-of-frame rearrangements, and checked the results against IGoR. In a later analysis, hypergeometric tests were used to score TCR-TCR, TCR-HLA and TCR-CMV co-occurrence, with a repertoire-size bias correction applied to TCR pairs. False discovery rates were estimated in a later analysis by permuting HLA or CMV assignments 20 times. In a later analysis, co-occurring TCRs were grouped using DBSCAN, with TCRdist sequence similarity added in when clustering inside HLA-allele-positive subsets. Co-occurrence clustering excluded repertoires with fewer than 30,000 or more than 120,000 public chains, plus five with anomalous nucleotide sharing. The source is immuneACCESS, and TCRdb retained only in-frame sequences with V and J called. Part of the clones is not carried over; for the studies checked, unresolved V genes explain less than half of this, and the remainder is unexplained. The DNA was the basis for D and trimming; V, J and clone size are from that table. The sample contains about 140,000 clones, around three quarters of them found a single time. The ten biggest clones cover less than 3% of the sample.

The TCR comes from a young woman in good health and CMV-seropositive. Recombination linked TRBV2 to TRBJ2-7, with TRBD1 tentatively as D gene (5 bases match). What was sequenced was PBMCs. This receptor carries the CDR3 CASSVSGTYEQYF. The DNA sequence reads TGTGCCAGCAGTGTATCAGGGACCTACGAGCAGTACTTC.